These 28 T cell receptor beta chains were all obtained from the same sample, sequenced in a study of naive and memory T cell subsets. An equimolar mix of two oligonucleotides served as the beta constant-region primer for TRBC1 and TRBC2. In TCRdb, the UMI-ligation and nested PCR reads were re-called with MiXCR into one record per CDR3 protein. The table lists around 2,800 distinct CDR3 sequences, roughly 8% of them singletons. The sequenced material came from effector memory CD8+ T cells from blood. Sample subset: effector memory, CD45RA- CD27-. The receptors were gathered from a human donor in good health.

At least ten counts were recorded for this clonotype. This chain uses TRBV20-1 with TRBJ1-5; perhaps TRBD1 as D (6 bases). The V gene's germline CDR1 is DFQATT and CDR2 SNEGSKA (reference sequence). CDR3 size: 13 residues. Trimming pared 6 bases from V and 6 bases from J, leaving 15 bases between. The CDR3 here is CSADTGLGQPQHF. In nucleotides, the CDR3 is TGCAGTGCAGACACAGGGCTGGGTCAGCCCCAGCATTTT.

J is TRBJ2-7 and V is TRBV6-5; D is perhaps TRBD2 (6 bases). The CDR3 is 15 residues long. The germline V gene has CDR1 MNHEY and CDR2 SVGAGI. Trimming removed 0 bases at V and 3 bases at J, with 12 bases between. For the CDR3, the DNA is TGTGCCAGCAGTTACTCAGGCGGGAACGACTACGAGCAGTACTTC. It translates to CASSYSGGNDYEQYF.

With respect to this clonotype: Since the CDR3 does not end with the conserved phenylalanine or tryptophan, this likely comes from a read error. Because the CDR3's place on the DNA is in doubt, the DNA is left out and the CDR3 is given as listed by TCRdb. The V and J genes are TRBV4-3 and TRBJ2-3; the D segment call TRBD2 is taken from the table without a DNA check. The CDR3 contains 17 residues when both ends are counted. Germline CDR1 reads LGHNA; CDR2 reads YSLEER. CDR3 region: CASSQRHGGRAGETQEL.

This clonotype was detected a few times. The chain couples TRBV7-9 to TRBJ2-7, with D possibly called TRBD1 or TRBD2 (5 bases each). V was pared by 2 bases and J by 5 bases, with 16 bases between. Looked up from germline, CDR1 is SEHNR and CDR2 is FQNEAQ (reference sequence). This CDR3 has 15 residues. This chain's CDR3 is CASSLPGPGWDEQYF. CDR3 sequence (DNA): TGTGCCAGCAGCTTACCGGGACCGGGATGGGACGAGCAGTACTTC.

CDR3 nucleotides: TGTGCCAGCAGCCCACAGGGAGGCGAGGTTGAAAAACTGTTTTTT. Translating gives CASSPQGGEVEKLFF. The chain joins TRBV4-2 to TRBJ1-4, with a weak D call TRBD1 (6 bases). Germline V gene lookup returns CDR1 LGHNA and CDR2 YNFKEQ. The CDR3 is made up of 15 amino acids. V was trimmed by 4 bases and J by 7 bases, leaving 16 bases between them.

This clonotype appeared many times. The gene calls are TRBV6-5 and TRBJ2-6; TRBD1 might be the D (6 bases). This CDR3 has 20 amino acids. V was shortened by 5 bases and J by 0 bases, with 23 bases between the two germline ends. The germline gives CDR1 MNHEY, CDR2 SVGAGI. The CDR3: CASSGNIFGQIFSGANVLTF. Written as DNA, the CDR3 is TGTGCCAGCAGTGGAAACATTTTCGGACAGATTTTCTCTGGGGCCAACGTCCTGACTTTC.

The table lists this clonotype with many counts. DNA of the CDR3: TGTGCCAGCAGCGGCCCGCGGGAGGGCCGCGAGCAGTACTTC. Amino acids: CASSGPREGREQYF. V is TRBV5-4 and J is TRBJ2-7, with 9 bases matching TRBD2. The CDR3 covers 14 residues. CDR1 is SGHNT and CDR2 is YYREEE in the germline V gene (reference sequence). V shed 4 bases and J 6 bases; nucleotides not matched to a gene: 8.

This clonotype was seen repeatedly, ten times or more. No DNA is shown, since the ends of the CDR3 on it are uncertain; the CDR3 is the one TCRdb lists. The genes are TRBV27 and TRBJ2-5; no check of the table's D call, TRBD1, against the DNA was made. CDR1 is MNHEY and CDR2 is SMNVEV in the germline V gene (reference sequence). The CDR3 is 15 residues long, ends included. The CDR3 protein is CASSSSWTGGETQYF.

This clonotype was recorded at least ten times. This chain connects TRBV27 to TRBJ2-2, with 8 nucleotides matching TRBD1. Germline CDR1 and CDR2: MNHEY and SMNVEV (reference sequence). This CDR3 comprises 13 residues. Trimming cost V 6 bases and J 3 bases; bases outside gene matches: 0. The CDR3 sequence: CASRTGDTGELFF. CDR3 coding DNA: TGTGCCAGCAGGACAGGGGACACCGGGGAGCTGTTTTTT.

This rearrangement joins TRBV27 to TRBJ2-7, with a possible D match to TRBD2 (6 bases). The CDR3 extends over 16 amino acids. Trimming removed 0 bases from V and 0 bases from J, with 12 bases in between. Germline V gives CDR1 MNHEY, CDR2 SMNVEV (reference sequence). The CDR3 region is CASSLSRGTLSYEQYF. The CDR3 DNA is TGTGCCAGCAGTTTATCGCGCGGGACCCTCTCCTACGAGCAGTACTTC.

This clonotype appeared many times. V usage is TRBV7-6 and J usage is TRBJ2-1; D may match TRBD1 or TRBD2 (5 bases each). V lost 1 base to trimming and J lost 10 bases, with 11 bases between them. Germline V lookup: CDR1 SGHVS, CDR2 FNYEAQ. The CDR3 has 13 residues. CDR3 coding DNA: TGTGCCAGCAGCTTAGGATCCGGGACGGAGCAGTTCTTC. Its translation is CASSLGSGTEQFF.

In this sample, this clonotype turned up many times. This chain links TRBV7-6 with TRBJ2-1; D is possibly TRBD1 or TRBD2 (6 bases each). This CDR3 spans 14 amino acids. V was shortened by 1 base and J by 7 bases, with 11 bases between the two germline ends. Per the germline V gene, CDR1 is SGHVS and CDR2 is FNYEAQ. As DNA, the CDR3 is TGTGCCAGCAGCTTAGAAGGGGGAGGAAATGAGCAGTTCTTC. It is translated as CASSLEGGGNEQFF.

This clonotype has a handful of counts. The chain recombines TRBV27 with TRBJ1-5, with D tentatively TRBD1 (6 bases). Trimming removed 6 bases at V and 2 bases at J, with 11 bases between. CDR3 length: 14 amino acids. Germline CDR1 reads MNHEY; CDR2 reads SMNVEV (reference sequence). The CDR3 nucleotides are TGTGCCAGCAGCCCGCGACAGGGCAATCAGCCCCAGCATTTT. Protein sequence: CASSPRQGNQPQHF.

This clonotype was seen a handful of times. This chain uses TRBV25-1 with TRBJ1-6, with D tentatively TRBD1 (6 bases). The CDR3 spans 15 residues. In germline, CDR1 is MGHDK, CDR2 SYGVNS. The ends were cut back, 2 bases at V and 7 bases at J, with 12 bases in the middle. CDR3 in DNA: TGTGCCAGCAGTGAACACACAGGGAGGAATTCACCCCTCCACTTT. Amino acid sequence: CASSEHTGRNSPLHF.

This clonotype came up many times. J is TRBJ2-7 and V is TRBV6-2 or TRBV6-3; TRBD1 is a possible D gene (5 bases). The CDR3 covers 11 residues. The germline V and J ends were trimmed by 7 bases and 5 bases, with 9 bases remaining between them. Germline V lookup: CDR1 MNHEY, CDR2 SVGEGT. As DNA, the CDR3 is TGTGCCAGCAAATTCAGGGACGAGCAGTACTTC. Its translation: CASKFRDEQYF.

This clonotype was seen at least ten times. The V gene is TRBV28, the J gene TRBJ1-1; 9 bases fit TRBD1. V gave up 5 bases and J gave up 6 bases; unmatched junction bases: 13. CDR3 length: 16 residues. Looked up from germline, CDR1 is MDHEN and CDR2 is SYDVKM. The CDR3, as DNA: TGTGCCAGCAGTCTACAGGGGGCGCGGGTGTGGTCTGAAGCTTTCTTT. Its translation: CASSLQGARVWSEAFF.

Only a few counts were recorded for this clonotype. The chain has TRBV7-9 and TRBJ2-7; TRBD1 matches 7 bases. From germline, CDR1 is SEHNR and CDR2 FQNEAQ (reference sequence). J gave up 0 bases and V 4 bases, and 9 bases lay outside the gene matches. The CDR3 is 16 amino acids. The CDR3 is CASSSTPGQDSYEQYF. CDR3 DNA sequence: TGTGCCAGCAGCTCGACCCCCGGACAGGACTCCTACGAGCAGTACTTC.

DNA for the CDR3: TGTGCCAGCCAGGGGGGGAATTCACCCCTCCACTTT. Protein product: CASQGGNSPLHF. This chain links TRBV9 with TRBJ1-6, with TRBD1 matching 7 bases. From germline, CDR1 is SGDLS and CDR2 YYNGEE. After removal of 7 bases from V and 7 bases from J, the junction contained 2 bases not matched to a gene. This CDR3 has 12 amino acids.

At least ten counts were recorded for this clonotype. The DNA for the CDR3 is TGTGCCAGCTCACCAGGAGCATCCCCCTACAATGAGCAGTTCTTC. It codes for CASSPGASPYNEQFF. The chain links TRBV18 to TRBJ2-1; D unresolved. V was trimmed by 2 bases and J by 2 bases, leaving 10 bases between them. Germline V CDR1 and CDR2: KGHSH, LQKENI. This CDR3 has 15 amino acids.

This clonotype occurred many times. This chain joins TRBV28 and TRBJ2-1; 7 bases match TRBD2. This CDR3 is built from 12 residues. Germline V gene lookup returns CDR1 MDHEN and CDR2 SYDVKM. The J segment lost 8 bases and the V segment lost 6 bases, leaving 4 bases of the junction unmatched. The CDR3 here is CASRTREDEQFF. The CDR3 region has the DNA TGTGCCAGCAGAACACGGGAGGATGAGCAGTTCTTC.

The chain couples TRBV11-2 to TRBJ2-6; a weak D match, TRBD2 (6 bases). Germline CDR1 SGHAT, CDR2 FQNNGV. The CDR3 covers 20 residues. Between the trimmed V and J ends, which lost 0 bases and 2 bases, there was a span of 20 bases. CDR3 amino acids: CASSLDWREASETGANVLTF. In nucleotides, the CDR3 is TGTGCCAGCAGCTTAGATTGGAGGGAGGCTAGCGAAACTGGGGCCAACGTCCTGACTTTC.

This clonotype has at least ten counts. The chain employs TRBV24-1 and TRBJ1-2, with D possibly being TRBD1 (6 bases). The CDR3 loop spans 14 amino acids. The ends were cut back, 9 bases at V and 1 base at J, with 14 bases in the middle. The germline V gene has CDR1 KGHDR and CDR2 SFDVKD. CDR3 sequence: CATRDDRINYGYTF. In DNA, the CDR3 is TGTGCCACCCGCGACGACAGGATTAACTATGGCTACACCTTC.

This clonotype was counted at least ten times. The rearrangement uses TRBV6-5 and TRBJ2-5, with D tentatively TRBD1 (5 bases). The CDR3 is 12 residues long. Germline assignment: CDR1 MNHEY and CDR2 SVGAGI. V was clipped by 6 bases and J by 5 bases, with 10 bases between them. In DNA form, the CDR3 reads TGTGCCAGCAGCCTAGGGGCGGAGACCCAGTACTTC. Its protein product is CASSLGAETQYF.

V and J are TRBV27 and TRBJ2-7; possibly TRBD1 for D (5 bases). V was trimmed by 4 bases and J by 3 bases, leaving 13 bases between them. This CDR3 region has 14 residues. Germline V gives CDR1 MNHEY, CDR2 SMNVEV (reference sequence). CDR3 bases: TGTGCCAGCAGTTCGGACAACACAGGCTACGAGCAGTACTTC. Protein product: CASSSDNTGYEQYF.

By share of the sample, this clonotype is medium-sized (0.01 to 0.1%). The CDR3 DNA reads TGTGCCAGCAGCGATCCTAGCGGGTCCCGATACGAGCAGTACTTC. Translated: CASSDPSGSRYEQYF. The chain combines TRBV9 with TRBJ2-7; TRBD2 matches 8 bases. V gave up 3 bases and J gave up 4 bases; unmatched junction bases: 9. The CDR3 length is 15 residues. From germline, CDR1 is SGDLS and CDR2 YYNGEE.

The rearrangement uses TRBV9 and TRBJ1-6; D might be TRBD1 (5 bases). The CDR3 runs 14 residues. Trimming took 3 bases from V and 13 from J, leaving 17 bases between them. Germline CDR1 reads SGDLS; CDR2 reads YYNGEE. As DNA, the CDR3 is TGTGCCAGCAGCGGGGAGGGGCCCCGAGGTCCCCTCCACTTT. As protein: CASSGEGPRGPLHF.

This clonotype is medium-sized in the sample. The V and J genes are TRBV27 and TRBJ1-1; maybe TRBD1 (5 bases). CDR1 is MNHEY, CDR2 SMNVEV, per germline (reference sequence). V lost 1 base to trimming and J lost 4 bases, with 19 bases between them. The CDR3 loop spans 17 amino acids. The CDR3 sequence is CASSLLGLGGASTEAFF. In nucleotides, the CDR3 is TGTGCCAGCAGTTTATTAGGACTGGGGGGAGCGAGCACTGAAGCTTTCTTT.

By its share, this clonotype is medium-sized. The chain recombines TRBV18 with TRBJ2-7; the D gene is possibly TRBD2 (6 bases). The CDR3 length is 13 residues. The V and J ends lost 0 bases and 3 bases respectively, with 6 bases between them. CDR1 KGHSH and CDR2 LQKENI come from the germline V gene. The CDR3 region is CASSPPTSYEQYF. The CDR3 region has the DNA TGTGCCAGCTCACCACCGACTAGCTACGAGCAGTACTTC. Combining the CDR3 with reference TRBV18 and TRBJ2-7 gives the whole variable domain NAGVMQNPRHLVRRRGQEARLRCSPMKGHSHVYWYRQLPEEGLKFMVYLQKENIIDESGMPKERFSAEFPKEGPSILRIQQVVRGDSAAYFCASSPPTSYEQYFGPGTRLTVT.